A single sample is the source of the 5 T cell receptor beta chains below, sequenced in a study of cytomegalovirus exposure and HLA in healthy donors. The study ran its PCR with 60 Vbeta and 13 Jbeta primers. Some clones are missing from TCRdb's copy, which holds only in-frame ones; the method was immunoSEQ multiplex PCR. The sample yields 35,000 to 40,000 clones, 70% to 75% seen once. The sequenced sample consisted of PBMCs. These receptors were taken from a man under 40 in good health and CMV-seronegative.

Only a few counts were recorded for this clone. The chain recombines TRBV6-4 with TRBJ1-5; 9 bases match TRBD1. Trimming cost V 8 bases and J 6 bases; bases outside gene matches: 17. The germline CDR1 and CDR2 sequences are MRHNA and SNTAGT. The CDR3 covers 17 residues. This CDR3 reads CASQKRRDRVYCQPQHF. Written as DNA, the CDR3 is TGTGCCAGCCAAAAACGGAGGGACAGGGTATATTGTCAGCCCCAGCATTTT.

The rearrangement joins TRBV6-1 to TRBJ1-1, with 7 bases fitting TRBD1. The length of the CDR3 is 13 residues. The junction had 3 bases not matched to a gene; V was cut back by 8 bases and J by 0 bases. Germline loops: CDR1 MNHNS, CDR2 SASEGT. The CDR3 DNA sequence: TGTGCCAGCTCGGGACAGATGAACACTGAAGCTTTCTTT. This sequence encodes CASSGQMNTEAFF.

The chain carries TRBV5-1 and TRBJ2-7; the D is unclear. The CDR3 loop spans 12 amino acids. CDR1 and CDR2 (germline): SGHRS, YFSETQ. V lost 3 bases and J 6 bases, leaving 10 bases between the germline ends. The CDR3 region has the DNA TGCGCCAGCAGCTCAACAGTGGGCGAGCAGTACTTC. This translates into CASSSTVGEQYF.

In this sample, this clone turned up once. The rearrangement uses TRBV29-1 and TRBJ1-1; D possibly corresponds to TRBD1 (6 bases). Per germline, CDR1 SQVTM and CDR2 ANQGSEA. The V end was cut by 6 bases, the J end by 10 bases, with 33 bases between. The CDR3 spans 17 residues. The CDR3 protein is CSVAKMGGAKSLGGAFF. CDR3 bases: TGCAGCGTCGCGAAGATGGGGGGGGCGAAATCTCTCGGTGGAGCTTTCTTT.

The chain joins TRBV7-9 to TRBJ1-3, with 8 bases identical to TRBD1. From germline, CDR1 is SEHNR and CDR2 FQNEAQ (reference sequence). V lost 5 bases, J lost 0 bases, and 6 bases stayed unmatched. The CDR3 covers 16 residues. CDR3 nucleotide sequence: TGTGCCAGCAGCCCAGGGACAGGTAGCTCTGGAAACACCATATATTTT. It specifies CASSPGTGSSGNTIYF. Drawing the rest from reference TRBV7-9 and TRBJ1-3, the complete variable domain is DTGVSQNPRHKITKRGQNVTFRCDPISEHNRLYWYRQTLGQGPEFLTYFQNEAQLEKSRLLSDRFSAERPKGSFSTLEIQRTEQGDSAMYLCASSPGTGSSGNTIYFGEGSWLTVV.